The T cell receptor beta chain described here comes from a study of blood T cells in healthy people across ages. Sample-barcoded 5' priming and a J-beta primer mix drove a second PCR of roughly 6 to 12 cycles. TCRdb analysed the 5' RACE reads with MiXCR anew, one entry per CDR3 protein. Altogether 1.5 million to 2 million distinct CDR3 sequences are present, under 30% being singletons, with the ten largest covering 7.7%. The TCR comes from a woman under 40 in good health. Source material: blood.

CDR3 sequence: CSPGSMDYEQYF. Here the CDR3 DNA reads TGCAGCCCTGGGAGTATGGACTACGAGCAGTACTTC. This sequence joins TRBV29-1 and TRBJ2-7; possible D gene TRBD2, 5 bases. This CDR3 region has 12 residues. Germline lookup yields CDR1 SQVTM and CDR2 ANQGSEA. V lost 8 bases, J lost 3 bases, and 14 bases lay in between.